This T cell receptor beta chain was sequenced for a study of blood T cell repertoires in COVID-19. About the study: Collection of acute and convalescent COVID-19 samples took place in the United States, Italy and Spain. Nucleic acid was either cDNA or gDNA, and it came from T cells, B-cell-depleted T cells, or PBMCs.

After removal of 3 bases from V and 1 base from J, the junction contained 2 bases not matched to a gene. Germline V gene lookup returns CDR1 SGDLS and CDR2 YYNGEE. This CDR3 contains 16 residues. This clone occurred a few times. In the study's own analysis: Researchers report that nucleated cell counts were estimated from reference gene primer amplification. Method: immunoSEQ multiplex PCR; TCRdb's copy keeps in-frame clones and lacks some. V, J and clone size are taken as reported in that table, and D and trimming were inferred from the DNA itself. This sample has some 44,000 clones, with almost 85% found just once.

The genes are TRBV9 and TRBJ2-2, with 11 bases aligning to TRBD2. The origin of this receptor is a woman aged 55-75 years with acute or convalescent COVID-19. Source material: peripheral blood. Written as DNA, the CDR3 is TGTGCCAGCAGCGCCCTAGCGGGGGGGAACACCGGGGAGCTGTTTTTT. Its protein is CASSALAGGNTGELFF.